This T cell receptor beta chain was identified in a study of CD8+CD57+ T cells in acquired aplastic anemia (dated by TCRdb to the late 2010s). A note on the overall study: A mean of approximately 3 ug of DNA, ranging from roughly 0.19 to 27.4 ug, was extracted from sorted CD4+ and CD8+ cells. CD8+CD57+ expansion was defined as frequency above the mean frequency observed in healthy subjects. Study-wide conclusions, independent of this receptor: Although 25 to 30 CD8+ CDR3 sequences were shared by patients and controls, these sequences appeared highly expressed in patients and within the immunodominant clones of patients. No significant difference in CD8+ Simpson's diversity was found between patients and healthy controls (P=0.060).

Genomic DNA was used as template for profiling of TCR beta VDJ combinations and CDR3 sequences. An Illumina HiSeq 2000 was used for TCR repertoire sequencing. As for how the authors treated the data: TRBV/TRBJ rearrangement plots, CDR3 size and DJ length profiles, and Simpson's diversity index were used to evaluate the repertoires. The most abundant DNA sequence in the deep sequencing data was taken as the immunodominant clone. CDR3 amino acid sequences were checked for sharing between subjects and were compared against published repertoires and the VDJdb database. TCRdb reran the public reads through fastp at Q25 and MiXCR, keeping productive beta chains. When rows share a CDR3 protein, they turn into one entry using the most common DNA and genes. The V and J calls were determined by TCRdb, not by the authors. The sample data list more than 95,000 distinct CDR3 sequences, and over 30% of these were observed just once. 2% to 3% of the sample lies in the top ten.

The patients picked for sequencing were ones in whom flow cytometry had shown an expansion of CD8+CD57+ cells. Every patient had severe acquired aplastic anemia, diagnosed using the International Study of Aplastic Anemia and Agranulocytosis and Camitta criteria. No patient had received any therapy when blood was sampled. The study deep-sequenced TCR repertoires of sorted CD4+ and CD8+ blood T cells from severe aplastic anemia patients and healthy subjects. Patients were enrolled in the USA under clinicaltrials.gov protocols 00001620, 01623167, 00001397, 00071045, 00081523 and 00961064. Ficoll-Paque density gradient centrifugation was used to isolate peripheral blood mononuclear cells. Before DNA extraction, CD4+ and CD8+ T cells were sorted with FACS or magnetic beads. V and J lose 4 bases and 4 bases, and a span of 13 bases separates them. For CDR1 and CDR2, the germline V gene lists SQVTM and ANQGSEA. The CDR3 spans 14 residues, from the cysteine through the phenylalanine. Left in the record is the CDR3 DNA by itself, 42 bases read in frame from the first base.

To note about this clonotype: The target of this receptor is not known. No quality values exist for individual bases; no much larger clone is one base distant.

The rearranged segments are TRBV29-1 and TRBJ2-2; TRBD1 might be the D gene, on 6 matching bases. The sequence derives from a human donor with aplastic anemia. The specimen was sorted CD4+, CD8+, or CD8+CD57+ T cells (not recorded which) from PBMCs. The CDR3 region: CSVVRQGSTGELFF. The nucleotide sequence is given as TGCAGCGTTGTGCGGCAGGGGAGCACCGGGGAGCTGTTTTTT.